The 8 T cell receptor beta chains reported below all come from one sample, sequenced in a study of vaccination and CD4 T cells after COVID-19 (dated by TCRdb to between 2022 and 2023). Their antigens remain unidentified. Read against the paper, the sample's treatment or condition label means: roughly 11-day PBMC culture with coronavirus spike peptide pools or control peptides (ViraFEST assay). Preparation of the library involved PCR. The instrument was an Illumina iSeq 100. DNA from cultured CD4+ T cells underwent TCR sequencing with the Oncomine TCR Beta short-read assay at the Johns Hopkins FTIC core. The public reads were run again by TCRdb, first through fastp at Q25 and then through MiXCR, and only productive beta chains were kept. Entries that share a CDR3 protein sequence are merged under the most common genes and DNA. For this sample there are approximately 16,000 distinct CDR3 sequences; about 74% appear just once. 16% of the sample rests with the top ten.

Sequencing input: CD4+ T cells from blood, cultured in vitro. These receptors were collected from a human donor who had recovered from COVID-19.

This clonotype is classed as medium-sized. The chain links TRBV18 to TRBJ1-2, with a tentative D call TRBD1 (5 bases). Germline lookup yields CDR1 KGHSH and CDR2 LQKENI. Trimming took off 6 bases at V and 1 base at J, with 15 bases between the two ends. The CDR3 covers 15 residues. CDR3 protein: CASSRYDDSNYGYTF. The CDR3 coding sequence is TGTGCCAGCTCTCGTTACGATGACAGTAACTATGGCTACACCTTC. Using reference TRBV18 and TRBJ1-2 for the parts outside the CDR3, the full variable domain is NAGVMQNPRHLVRRRGQEARLRCSPMKGHSHVYWYRQLPEEGLKFMVYLQKENIIDESGMPKERFSAEFPKEGPSILRIQQVVRGDSAAYFCASSRYDDSNYGYTFGSGTRLTVV.

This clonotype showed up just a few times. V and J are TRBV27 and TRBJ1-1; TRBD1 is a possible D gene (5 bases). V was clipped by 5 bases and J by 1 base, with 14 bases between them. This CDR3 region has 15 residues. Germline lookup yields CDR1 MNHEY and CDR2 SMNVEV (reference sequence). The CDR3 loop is CASSELGARNTEAFF. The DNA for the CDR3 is TGTGCCAGCAGTGAACTCGGGGCCCGGAACACTGAAGCTTTCTTT.

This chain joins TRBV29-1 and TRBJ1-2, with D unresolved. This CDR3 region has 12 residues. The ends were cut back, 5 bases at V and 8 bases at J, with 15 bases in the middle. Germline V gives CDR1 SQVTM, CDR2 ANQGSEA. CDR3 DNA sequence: TGCAGCGTTCGTCCTACACTCGGGGGCTACACCTTC. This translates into CSVRPTLGGYTF.

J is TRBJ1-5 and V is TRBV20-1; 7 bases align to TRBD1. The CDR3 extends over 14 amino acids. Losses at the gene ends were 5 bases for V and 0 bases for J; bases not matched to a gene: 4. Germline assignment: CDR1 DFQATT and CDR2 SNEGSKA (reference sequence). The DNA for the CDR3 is TGCAGTGCTTACAGGGGCACTAGCAATCAGCCCCAGCATTTT. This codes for CSAYRGTSNQPQHF.

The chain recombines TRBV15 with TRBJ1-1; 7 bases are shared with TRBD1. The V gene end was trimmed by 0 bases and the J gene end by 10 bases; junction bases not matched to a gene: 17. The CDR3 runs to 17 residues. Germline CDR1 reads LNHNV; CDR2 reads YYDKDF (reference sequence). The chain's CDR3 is CATSRDTGRQGGRGAFF. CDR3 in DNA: TGTGCCACCAGCAGAGATACTGGTCGGCAGGGGGGGAGAGGAGCTTTCTTT.

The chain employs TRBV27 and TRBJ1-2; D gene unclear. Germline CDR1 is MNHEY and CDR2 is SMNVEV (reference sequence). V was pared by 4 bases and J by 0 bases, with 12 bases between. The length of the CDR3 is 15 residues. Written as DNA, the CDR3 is TGTGCCAGCAGTTCCCGACTTAGCCCTAACTATGGCTACACCTTC. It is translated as CASSSRLSPNYGYTF.

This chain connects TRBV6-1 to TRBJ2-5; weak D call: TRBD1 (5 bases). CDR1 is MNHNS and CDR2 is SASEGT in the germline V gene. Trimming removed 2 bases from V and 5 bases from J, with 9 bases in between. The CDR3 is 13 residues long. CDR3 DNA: TGTGCCAGCAGTGAAAGCAGGGTGGAGACCCAGTACTTC. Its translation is CASSESRVETQYF.

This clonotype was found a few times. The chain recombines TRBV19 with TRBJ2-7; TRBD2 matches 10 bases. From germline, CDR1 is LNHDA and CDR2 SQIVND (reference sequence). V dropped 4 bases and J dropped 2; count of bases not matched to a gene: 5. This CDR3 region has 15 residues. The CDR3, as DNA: TGTGCCAGTAGTAATCCGGGGACTAGCGCCTACGAGCAGTACTTC. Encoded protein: CASSNPGTSAYEQYF.